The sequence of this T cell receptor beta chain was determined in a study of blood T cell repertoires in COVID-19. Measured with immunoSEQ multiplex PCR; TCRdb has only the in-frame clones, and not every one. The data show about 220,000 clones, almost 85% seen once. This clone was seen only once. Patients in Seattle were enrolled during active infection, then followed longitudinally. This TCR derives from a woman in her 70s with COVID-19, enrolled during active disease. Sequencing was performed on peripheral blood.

CDR3 DNA: TGTGCCAGCAGCCGTAACTCCATCGGGGAGACCCAGTACTTC. Amino acids: CASSRNSIGETQYF. V gene TRBV3-1 (or the pseudogene TRBV3-2) combines with J gene TRBJ2-5, with D unresolved. The V end was cut by 4 bases, the J end by 5 bases, with 14 bases between. The CDR3 extends over 14 amino acids. Germline lookup yields CDR1 LGHDT and CDR2 YNNKEL (reference sequence).